These T cell receptor beta chains were read from a single sample in a study of T cells in Graves' hyperthyroidism and ophthalmopathy. TCRdb recomputed calls from the multiplex PCR reads with MiXCR, one row per CDR3 protein. Counted here are some 200,000 distinct CDR3 sequences, over 15% occurring once; the ten biggest clones make up under 65%. The sequencing input was blood. The receptors originated from a man aged 45-60 years with Graves' hyperthyroidism. Each CDR3 is given with its conserved first and last residue. Fields, in order: J gene, V gene, CDR3 protein.

j_gene: TRBJ2-7; v_gene: TRBV6-5; CDR3aa: CASSYSYPSGRHYEQYF
j_gene: TRBJ2-1; v_gene: TRBV19; CDR3aa: CASGAGGLVYNEQFF
j_gene: TRBJ2-5; v_gene: TRBV11-2; CDR3aa: CASSLRRGGAVETQYF
j_gene: TRBJ2-3; v_gene: TRBV5-1; CDR3aa: CASSLRDRGETDTQYF
j_gene: TRBJ1-5; v_gene: TRBV4-1; CDR3aa: CASSQRGSNQPQHF
j_gene: TRBJ1-3; v_gene: TRBV5-5; CDR3aa: CASSPRHNSGNTIYF
j_gene: TRBJ2-4; v_gene: TRBV5-1; CDR3aa: CASSLGRDRGRAKNIQYF
j_gene: TRBJ1-5; v_gene: TRBV28; CDR3aa: CASSFRADSSRGSNQPQHF
j_gene: TRBJ2-5; v_gene: TRBV27; CDR3aa: CASSSPSGQLQETQYF
j_gene: TRBJ2-2; v_gene: TRBV12-3/TRBV12-4; CDR3aa: CASKLPDTGELFF
j_gene: TRBJ2-7; v_gene: TRBV9; CDR3aa: CASSVDGRGYEQYF
j_gene: TRBJ2-5; v_gene: TRBV28; CDR3aa: CASSSTGEGETQYF
j_gene: TRBJ2-7; v_gene: TRBV12-3/TRBV12-4; CDR3aa: CASSLASGIGRYEQYF
j_gene: TRBJ2-1; v_gene: TRBV10-3; CDR3aa: CAISESVWGAGNEQFF
j_gene: TRBJ1-2; v_gene: TRBV3-1; CDR3aa: CASSTRQVNYGYTF
j_gene: TRBJ2-5; v_gene: TRBV28; CDR3aa: CASTFSTSGRLETQYF
j_gene: TRBJ2-7; v_gene: TRBV20-1; CDR3aa: CSASKGGSSYEQYF
j_gene: TRBJ2-5; v_gene: TRBV20-1; CDR3aa: CSAEQGEYQETQYF
j_gene: TRBJ2-5; v_gene: TRBV12-3/TRBV12-4; CDR3aa: CASRPGTGGETQYF
j_gene: TRBJ2-3; v_gene: TRBV5-1; CDR3aa: CASSWGTLGSTDTQYF
j_gene: TRBJ2-7; v_gene: TRBV5-4; CDR3aa: CASSLGGHNSYEQYF
j_gene: TRBJ2-7; v_gene: TRBV6-1; CDR3aa: CASSEEVRDRHYEQYF